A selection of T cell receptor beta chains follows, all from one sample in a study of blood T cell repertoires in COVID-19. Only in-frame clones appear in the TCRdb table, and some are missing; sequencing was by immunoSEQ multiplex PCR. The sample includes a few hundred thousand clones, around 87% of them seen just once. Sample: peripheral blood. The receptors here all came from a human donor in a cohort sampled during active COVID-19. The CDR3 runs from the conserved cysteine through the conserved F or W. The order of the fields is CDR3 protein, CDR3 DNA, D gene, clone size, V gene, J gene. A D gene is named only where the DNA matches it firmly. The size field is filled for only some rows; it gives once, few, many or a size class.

CDR3aa: CASSKEETGNNQPQHF; CDR3nt: TGTGCCAGCAGCAAAGAGGAGACAGGGAATAATCAGCCCCAGCATTTT; d_gene: NA; abundance: NA; v_gene: TRBV21-1; j_gene: TRBJ1-5
CDR3aa: CAWNDRRDEKLFF; CDR3nt: TGTGCCTGGAACGACAGGCGCGATGAAAAACTGTTTTTT; d_gene: NA; abundance: NA; v_gene: TRBV30; j_gene: TRBJ1-4
CDR3aa: CASSPQGGSGYGYTF; CDR3nt: TGTGCCAGTAGTCCTCAAGGGGGCTCGGGCTATGGCTACACCTTC; d_gene: TRBD1; abundance: NA; v_gene: TRBV19; j_gene: TRBJ1-2
CDR3aa: CATSRDDRGDEKLFF; CDR3nt: TGTGCCACCAGCAGAGATGACAGGGGGGATGAAAAACTGTTTTTT; d_gene: TRBD1; abundance: NA; v_gene: TRBV15; j_gene: TRBJ1-4
CDR3aa: CASRGGRQRGELFF; CDR3nt: TGTGCCAGTAGAGGCGGGAGACAGAGAGGGGAGCTGTTTTTT; d_gene: TRBD2; abundance: once; v_gene: TRBV19; j_gene: TRBJ2-2
CDR3aa: CASSRTSYEQYF; CDR3nt: TGTGCCAGTAGCCGGACTTCCTACGAGCAGTACTTC; d_gene: NA; abundance: NA; v_gene: TRBV19; j_gene: TRBJ2-7
CDR3aa: CASSERQGVWYGYTF; CDR3nt: TGTGCCAGCAGTGAACGACAGGGGGTATGGTATGGCTACACCTTC; d_gene: TRBD1; abundance: NA; v_gene: TRBV6-1; j_gene: TRBJ1-2
CDR3aa: CASTLGVAGGREQYF; CDR3nt: TGTGCCAGCACCCTCGGGGTAGCGGGGGGACGAGAGCAGTACTTC; d_gene: TRBD2; abundance: NA; v_gene: TRBV11-2; j_gene: TRBJ2-7
CDR3aa: CASSYSVENGLYYEQYF; CDR3nt: TGTGCCAGCAGTTACTCCGTCGAAAACGGACTCTACTACGAGCAGTACTTC; d_gene: NA; abundance: NA; v_gene: TRBV6-2/TRBV6-3; j_gene: TRBJ2-7
CDR3aa: CASSSRGNYGYTF; CDR3nt: TGTGCCAGCAGCTCACGAGGTAACTATGGCTACACCTTC; d_gene: NA; abundance: NA; v_gene: TRBV28; j_gene: TRBJ1-2
CDR3aa: CARSLRLKTPFSYEQYF; CDR3nt: TGTGCCAGAAGCTTAAGATTGAAGACACCCTTCTCCTACGAGCAGTACTTC; d_gene: NA; abundance: NA; v_gene: TRBV7-5; j_gene: TRBJ2-7
CDR3aa: CASSRGGAAFF; CDR3nt: TGTGCCAGCTCCCGAGGAGGGGCGGCTTTCTTT; d_gene: NA; abundance: NA; v_gene: TRBV18; j_gene: TRBJ1-1
CDR3aa: CASKGTASLSSGNTIYF; CDR3nt: TGTGCCAGCAAAGGGACAGCTAGCCTCAGCTCTGGAAACACCATATATTTT; d_gene: TRBD1; abundance: NA; v_gene: TRBV2; j_gene: TRBJ1-3
CDR3aa: CASSLVPTGQGNTGELFF; CDR3nt: TGCGCCAGCAGCTTGGTCCCAACTGGACAGGGAAACACCGGGGAGCTGTTTTTT; d_gene: TRBD1; abundance: few; v_gene: TRBV5-1; j_gene: TRBJ2-2
CDR3aa: CASSLSVGQVTYEQYF; CDR3nt: TGTGCCAGCAGTTTATCGGTAGGACAGGTGACCTACGAGCAGTACTTC; d_gene: TRBD1; abundance: few; v_gene: TRBV27; j_gene: TRBJ2-7
CDR3aa: CAISEGHDLKLDEQYF; CDR3nt: TGTGCCATCAGTGAGGGACATGACCTTAAGCTAGACGAGCAGTACTTC; d_gene: NA; abundance: NA; v_gene: TRBV10-3; j_gene: TRBJ2-7
CDR3aa: CASGLVLGQPFQQPQHF; CDR3nt: TGTGCTAGTGGTTTGGTACTCGGACAGCCGTTTCAGCAGCCCCAGCATTTT; d_gene: NA; abundance: NA; v_gene: TRBV12-5; j_gene: TRBJ1-5
CDR3aa: CASSLGAGANVLTF; CDR3nt: TGTGCCAGCTCACTCGGGGCTGGGGCCAACGTCCTGACTTTC; d_gene: NA; abundance: NA; v_gene: TRBV18; j_gene: TRBJ2-6
CDR3aa: CASTGGEKLFF; CDR3nt: TGTGCCAGCACGGGTGGAGAAAAACTGTTTTTT; d_gene: NA; abundance: NA; v_gene: TRBV2; j_gene: TRBJ1-4